This T cell receptor (beta chain) originates from a study of regulatory T cells in long-lasting Graves disease. Findings of the study overall: It was in persistent disease that TRBV28, TRBJ1-2 and TRBJ2-5 were favored. In persistent patients, shared public clonotypes (roughly 2,800) outnumbered those in new patients (about 1,000). Patients whose Graves' disease persisted exhibited lower TCR diversity than those newly diagnosed.

As to time point: persistent/refractory GD, antithyroid drugs over 5 years with positive TRAb. There was RNA extracted from PBMCs, and the TCR library was made from it. Patients with Graves' disease were diagnosed by American Thyroid Association guidelines. Per germline, CDR1 SGDLS and CDR2 YYNGEE. V lost 4 bases to trimming and J lost 4 bases; unmatched junction nucleotides: 6. The CDR3 runs 15 residues. Construction of TCR beta libraries relied on iRepertoire HTBI primers and on Arm-PCR targeting CDR3 regions. TCRdb re-called the multiplex PCR reads through MiXCR, storing one row per CDR3 protein. The sample has about 460,000 distinct CDR3 sequences; approximately 23% are singletons. As regards this clonotype: Antigen unknown.

Here the sequenced sample was peripheral blood mononuclear cells (PBMCs), taken when the disease was refractory, from a patient treated with antithyroid drugs. The gene calls are TRBV9 and TRBJ2-2; 8 bases agree with TRBD2. The receptor comes from a female donor with Graves disease. CDR3 bases: TGTGCCAGCAGCAGGGACGGGAGGGCCACCGGGGAGCTGTTTTTT. Translated, it gives CASSRDGRATGELFF.